This TCR beta chain was obtained from a study of T cells after yellow fever vaccination. Study as a whole: Fractions containing few cells were prepared with SMART-Seq v4 Ultra Low Input. Study observations and caveats: FACS-sorted repertoires might harbor abundant contaminating clonotypes from the bulk population.

Template-switching 5'RACE yielded the TCR cDNA; a universal primer site and UMIs were added in the process. TCRdb ran MiXCR on the 5' RACE reads and lists one entry per CDR3 protein. This table has approximately 260,000 distinct CDR3 sequences, about 5.2% appearing once. With regard to this clonotype: Its antigen remains unknown. The germline gene is not matched at one end of the junction; a read error may be the cause.

The receptor was isolated from a man aged 18 to 30 who received the YFV17D yellow fever vaccine. This specimen was CD4+ T cells sorted from PBMCs, taken on the day of the yellow fever booster vaccination.

In nucleotides, the CDR3 is TGTGCCAGCAGTGAAGTTACATCTAATGAAAAACTTTTTTTT. Translating gives CASSEVTSNEKLFF. The V call is TRBV2, the J call TRBJ1-4; D gene unclear. The CDR3 is 14 residues long. The germline V gene encodes CDR1 SNHLY and CDR2 FYNNEI.